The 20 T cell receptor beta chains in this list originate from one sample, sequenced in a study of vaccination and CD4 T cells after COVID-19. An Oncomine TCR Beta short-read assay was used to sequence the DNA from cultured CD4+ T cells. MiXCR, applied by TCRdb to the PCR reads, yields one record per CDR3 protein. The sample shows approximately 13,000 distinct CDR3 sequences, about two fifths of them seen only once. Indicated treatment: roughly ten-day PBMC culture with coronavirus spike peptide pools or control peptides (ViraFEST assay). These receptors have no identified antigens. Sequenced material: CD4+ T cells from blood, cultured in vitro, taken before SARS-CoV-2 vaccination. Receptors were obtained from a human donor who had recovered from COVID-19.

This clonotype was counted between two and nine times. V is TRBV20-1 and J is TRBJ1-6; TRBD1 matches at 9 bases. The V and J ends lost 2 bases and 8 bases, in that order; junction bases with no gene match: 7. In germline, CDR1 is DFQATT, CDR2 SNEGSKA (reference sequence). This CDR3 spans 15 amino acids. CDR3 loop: CSARKPGQGDSPLHF. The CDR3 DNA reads TGCAGTGCTAGAAAACCGGGACAGGGTGATTCACCCCTCCACTTT.

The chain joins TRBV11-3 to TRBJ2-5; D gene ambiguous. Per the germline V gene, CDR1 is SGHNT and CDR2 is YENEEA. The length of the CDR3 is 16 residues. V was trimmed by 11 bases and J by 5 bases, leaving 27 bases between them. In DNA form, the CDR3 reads TGTGCCTCAACCGGGTCCACGAAGGGATATGGTGAGACCCAGTACTTC. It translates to CASTGSTKGYGETQYF.

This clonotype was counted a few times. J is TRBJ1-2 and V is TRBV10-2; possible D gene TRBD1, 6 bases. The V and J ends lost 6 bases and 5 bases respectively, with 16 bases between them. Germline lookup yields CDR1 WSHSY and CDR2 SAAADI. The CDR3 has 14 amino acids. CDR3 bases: TGCGCCAGCAGCTCGGGCGGGGGCCAGTATGGCTACACCTTC. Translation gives CASSSGGGQYGYTF.

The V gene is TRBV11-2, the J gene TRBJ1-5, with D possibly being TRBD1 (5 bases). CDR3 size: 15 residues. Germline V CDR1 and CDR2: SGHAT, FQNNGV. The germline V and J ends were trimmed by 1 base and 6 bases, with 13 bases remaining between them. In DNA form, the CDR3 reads TGTGCCAGCAGCTTAGTTGCAGGGCAGAGTCAGCCCCAGCATTTT. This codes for CASSLVAGQSQPQHF.

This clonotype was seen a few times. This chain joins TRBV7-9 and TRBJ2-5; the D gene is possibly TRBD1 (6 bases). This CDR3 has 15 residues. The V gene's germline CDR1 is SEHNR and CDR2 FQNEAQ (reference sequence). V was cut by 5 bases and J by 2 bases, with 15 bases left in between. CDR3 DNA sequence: TGTGCCAGCAGCCTCACGGGACAAATTCAAGAGACCCAGTACTTC. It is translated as CASSLTGQIQETQYF.

CDR3 sequence (DNA): TGTGCCAGCAGAGGGACTAGCGGACTCACAGATACGCAGTATTTT. Amino acid sequence: CASRGTSGLTDTQYF. This chain joins TRBV4-2 and TRBJ2-3, with 11 bases that match TRBD2. The V gene end was trimmed by 6 bases and the J gene end by 2 bases; junction bases not matched to a gene: 4. This CDR3 has 15 residues. Germline CDR1 is LGHNA and CDR2 is YNFKEQ.

CDR3 nucleotide sequence: TGTGCCAGCACCCAGGGGACAGTCCCCCAGTACTTC. It codes for CASTQGTVPQYF. The V and J genes are TRBV2 and TRBJ2-7, with 7 bases that match TRBD1. The CDR3 length is 12 residues. Losses at the gene ends were 7 bases for V and 10 bases for J; bases not matched to a gene: 10. Germline V lookup: CDR1 SNHLY, CDR2 FYNNEI.

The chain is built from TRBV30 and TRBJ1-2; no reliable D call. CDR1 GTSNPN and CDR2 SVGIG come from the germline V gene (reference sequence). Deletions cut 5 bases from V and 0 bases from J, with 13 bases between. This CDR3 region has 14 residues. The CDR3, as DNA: TGTGCCTGGGGCCGCGGACGGGCTAACTATGGCTACACCTTC. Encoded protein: CAWGRGRANYGYTF.

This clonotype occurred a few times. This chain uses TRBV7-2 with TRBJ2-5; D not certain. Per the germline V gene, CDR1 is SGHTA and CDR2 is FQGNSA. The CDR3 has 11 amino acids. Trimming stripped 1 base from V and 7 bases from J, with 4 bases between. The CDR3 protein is CASSLEATQYF. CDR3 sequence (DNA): TGTGCCAGCAGCTTAGAGGCGACCCAGTACTTC.

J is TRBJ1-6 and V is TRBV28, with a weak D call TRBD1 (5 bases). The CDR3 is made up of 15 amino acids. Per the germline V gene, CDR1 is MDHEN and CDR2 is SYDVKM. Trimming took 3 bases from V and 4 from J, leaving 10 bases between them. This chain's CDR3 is CASSFAGTYNSPLHF. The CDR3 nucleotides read TGTGCCAGCAGTTTCGCAGGGACTTATAATTCACCCCTCCACTTT.

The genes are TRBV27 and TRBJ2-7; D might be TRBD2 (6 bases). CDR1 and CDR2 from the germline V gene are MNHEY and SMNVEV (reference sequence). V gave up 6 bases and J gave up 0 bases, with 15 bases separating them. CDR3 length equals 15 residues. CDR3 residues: CASSPAAGRSYEQYF. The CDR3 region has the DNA TGTGCCAGCAGCCCCGCCGCGGGGCGCTCCTACGAGCAGTACTTC.

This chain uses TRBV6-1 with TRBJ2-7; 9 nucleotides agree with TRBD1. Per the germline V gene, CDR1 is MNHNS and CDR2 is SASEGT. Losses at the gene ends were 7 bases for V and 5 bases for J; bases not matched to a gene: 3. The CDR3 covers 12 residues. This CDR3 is CASNRDRDEQYF. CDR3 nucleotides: TGTGCCAGCAACCGGGACAGGGACGAGCAGTACTTC.

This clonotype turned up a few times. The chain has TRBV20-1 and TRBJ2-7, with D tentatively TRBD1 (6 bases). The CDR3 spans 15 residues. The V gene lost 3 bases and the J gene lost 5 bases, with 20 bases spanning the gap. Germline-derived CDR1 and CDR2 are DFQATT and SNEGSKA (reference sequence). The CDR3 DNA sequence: TGCAGTGCTAGTGTCGGACAGCAAGACTACAACGAGCAGTACTTC. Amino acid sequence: CSASVGQQDYNEQYF.

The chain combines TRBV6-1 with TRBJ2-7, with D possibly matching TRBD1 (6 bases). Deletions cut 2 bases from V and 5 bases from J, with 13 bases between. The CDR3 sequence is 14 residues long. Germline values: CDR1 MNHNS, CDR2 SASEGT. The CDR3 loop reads CASSESRDKHEQYF. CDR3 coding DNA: TGTGCCAGCAGTGAATCCAGGGACAAACACGAGCAGTACTTC.

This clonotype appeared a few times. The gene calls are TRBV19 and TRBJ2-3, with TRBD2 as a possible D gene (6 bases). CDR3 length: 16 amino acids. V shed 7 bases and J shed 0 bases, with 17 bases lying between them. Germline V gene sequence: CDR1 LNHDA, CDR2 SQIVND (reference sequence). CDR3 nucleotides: TGTGCCAGTATCGGGGCTAGCGCCCCAAGCACAGATACGCAGTATTTT. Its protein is CASIGASAPSTDTQYF.

CDR3 region: CASSSKAWRETQYF. The CDR3 nucleotides are TGTGCCAGCAGTTCCAAGGCCTGGAGGGAGACCCAGTACTTC. The rearrangement links TRBV7-9 to TRBJ2-5, with a possible D match to TRBD2 (5 bases). This CDR3 contains 14 residues. The V end lost 6 bases, the J end lost 5 bases, and 16 bases lay between the germline ends. Germline-derived CDR1 and CDR2 are SEHNR and FQNEAQ (reference sequence).

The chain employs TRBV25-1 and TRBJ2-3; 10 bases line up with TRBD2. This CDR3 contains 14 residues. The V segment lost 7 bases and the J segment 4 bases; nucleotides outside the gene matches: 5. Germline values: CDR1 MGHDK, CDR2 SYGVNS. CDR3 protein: CASNLAGASDTQYF. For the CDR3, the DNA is TGTGCCAGCAACCTAGCGGGAGCTTCAGATACGCAGTATTTT.

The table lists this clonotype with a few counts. The CDR3: CASRGTSGGETQYF. CDR3 nucleotides: TGTGCCAGCAGAGGGACTAGCGGGGGGGAGACCCAGTACTTC. This chain connects TRBV11-3 to TRBJ2-5; 15 nucleotides align to TRBD2. The CDR3 sequence is 14 residues long. V was clipped by 6 bases and J by 5 bases; unmatched bases: 1. Germline CDR1 reads SGHNT; CDR2 reads YENEEA. The variable domain in full, completed from reference TRBV11-3 and TRBJ2-5, reads EAGVVQSPRYKIIEKKQPVAFWCNPISGHNTLYWYLQNLGQGPELLIRYENEEAVDDSQLPKDRFSAERLKGVDSTLKIQPAELGDSAVYLCASRGTSGGETQYFGPGTRLLVL.

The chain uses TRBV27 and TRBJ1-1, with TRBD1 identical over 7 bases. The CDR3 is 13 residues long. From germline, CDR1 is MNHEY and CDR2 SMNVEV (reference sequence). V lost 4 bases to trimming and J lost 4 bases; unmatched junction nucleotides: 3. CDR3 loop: CASSSDRATEAFF. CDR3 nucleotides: TGTGCCAGCAGTTCCGACAGGGCCACTGAAGCTTTCTTT.

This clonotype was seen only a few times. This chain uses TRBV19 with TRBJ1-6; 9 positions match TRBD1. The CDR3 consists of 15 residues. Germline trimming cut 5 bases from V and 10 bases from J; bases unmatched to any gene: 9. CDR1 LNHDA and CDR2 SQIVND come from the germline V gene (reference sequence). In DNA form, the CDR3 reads TGTGCCAGTAGTCCAGGACAGGGGCCAAGGTCACCCCTCCACTTT. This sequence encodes CASSPGQGPRSPLHF.